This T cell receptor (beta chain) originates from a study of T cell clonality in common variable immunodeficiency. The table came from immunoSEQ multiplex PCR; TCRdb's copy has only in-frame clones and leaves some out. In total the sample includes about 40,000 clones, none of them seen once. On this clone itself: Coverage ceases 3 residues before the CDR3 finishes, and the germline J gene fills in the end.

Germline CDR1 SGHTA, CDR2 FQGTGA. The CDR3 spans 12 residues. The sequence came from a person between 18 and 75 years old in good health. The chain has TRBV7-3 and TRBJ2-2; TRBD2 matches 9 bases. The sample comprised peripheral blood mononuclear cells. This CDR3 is CASSPGTSQLFF. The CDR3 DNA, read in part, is TGTGCCAGCAGCCCCGGGACTAGCCAG.